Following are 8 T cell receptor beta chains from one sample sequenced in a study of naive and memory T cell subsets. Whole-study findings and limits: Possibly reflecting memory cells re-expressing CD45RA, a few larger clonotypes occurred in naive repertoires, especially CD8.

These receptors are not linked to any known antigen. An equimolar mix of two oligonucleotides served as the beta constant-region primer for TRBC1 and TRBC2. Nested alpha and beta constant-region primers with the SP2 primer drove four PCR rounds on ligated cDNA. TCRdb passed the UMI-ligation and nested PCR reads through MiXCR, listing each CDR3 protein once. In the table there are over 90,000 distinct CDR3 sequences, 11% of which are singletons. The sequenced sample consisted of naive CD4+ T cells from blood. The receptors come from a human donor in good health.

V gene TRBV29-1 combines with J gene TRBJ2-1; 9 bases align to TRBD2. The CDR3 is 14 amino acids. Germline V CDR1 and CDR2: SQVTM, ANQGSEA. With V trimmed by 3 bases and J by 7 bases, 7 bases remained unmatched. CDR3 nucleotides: TGCAGCGTTGATAGCGGGAGAGGTTCGAATGAGCAGTTCTTC. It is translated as CSVDSGRGSNEQFF.

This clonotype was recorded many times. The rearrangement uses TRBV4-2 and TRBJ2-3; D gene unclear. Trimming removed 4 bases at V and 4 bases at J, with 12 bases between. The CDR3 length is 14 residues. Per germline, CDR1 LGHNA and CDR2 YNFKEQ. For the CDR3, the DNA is TGTGCCAGCAGCCGTCCGTCAGCCCCAGATACGCAGTATTTT. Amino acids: CASSRPSAPDTQYF.

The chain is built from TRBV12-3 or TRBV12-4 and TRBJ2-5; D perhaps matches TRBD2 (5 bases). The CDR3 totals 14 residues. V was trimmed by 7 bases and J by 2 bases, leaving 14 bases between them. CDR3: CASTRSGGQETQYF. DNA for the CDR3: TGTGCCAGCACCCGGAGCGGAGGTCAAGAGACCCAGTACTTC.

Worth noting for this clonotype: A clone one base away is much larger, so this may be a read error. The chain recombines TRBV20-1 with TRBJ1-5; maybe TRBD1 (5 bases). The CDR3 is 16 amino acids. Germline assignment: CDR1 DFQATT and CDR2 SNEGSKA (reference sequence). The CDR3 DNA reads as TGCAGTGCAACAAAACCGCCGGGGGGGAGCAATCACCCCCAGCATTTT. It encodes CSATKPPGGSNHPQHF.

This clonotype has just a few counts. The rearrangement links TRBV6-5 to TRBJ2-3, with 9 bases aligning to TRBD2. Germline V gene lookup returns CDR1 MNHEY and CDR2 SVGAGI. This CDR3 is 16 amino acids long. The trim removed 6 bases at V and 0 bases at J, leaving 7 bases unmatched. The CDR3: CASRNILAGSTDTQYF. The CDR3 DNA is TGTGCCAGCAGGAATATACTAGCGGGTAGCACAGATACGCAGTATTTT.

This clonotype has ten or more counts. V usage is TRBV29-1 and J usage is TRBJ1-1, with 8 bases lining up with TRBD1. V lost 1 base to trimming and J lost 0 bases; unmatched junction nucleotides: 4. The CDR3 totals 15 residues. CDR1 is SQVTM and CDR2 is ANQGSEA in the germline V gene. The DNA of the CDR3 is TGCAGCGTTGAAGGAACGACAGGGGTGAACACTGAAGCTTTCTTT. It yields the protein CSVEGTTGVNTEAFF. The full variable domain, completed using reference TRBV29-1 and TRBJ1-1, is SAVISQKPSRDICQRGTSLTIQCQVDSQVTMMFWYRQQPGQSLTLIATANQGSEATYESGFVIDKFPISRPNLTFSTLTVSNMSPEDSSIYLCSVEGTTGVNTEAFFGQGTRLTVV.

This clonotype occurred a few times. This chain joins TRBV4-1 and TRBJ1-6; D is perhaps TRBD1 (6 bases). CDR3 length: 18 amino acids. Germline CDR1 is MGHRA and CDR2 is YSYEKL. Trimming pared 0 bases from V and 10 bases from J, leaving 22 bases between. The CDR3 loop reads CASSQDSWGGVWESPLHF. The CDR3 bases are TGCGCCAGCAGCCAAGATTCTTGGGGGGGCGTCTGGGAATCACCCCTCCACTTT.

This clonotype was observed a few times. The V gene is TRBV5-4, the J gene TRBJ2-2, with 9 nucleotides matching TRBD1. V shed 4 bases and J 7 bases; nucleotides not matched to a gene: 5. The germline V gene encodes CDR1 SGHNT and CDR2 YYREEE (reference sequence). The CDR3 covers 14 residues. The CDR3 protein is CASSGDRVIGELFF. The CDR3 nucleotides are TGTGCCAGCAGCGGGGACAGGGTGATCGGGGAGCTGTTTTTT.